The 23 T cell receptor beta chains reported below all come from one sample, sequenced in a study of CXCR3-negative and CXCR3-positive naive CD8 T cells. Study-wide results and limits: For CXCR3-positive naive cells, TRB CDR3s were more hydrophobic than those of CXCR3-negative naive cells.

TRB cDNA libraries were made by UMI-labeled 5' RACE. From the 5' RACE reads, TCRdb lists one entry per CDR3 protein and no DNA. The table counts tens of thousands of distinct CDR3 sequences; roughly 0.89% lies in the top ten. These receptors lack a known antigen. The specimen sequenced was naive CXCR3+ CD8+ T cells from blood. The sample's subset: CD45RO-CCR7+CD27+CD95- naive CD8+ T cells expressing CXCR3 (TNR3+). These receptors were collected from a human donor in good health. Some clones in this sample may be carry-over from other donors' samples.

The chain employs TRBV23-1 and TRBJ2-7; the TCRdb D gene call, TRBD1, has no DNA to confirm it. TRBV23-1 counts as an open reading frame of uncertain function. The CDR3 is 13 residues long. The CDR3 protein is CASRRAQPHEQYF.

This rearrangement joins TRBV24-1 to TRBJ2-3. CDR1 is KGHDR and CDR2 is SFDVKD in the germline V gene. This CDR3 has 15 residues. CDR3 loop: CATSGFEPSTDTQYF.

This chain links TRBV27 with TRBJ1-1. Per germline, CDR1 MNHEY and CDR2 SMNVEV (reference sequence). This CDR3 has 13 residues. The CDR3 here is CASSLGANTEAFF.

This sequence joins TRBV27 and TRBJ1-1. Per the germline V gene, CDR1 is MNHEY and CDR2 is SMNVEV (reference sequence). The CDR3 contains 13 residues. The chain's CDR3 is CASKSDGNTEAFF.

The CDR3 loop is CASSLVGARNNEQFF. The gene calls are TRBV7-8 and TRBJ2-1; absent DNA, TCRdb's TRBD1 call cannot be checked. Per germline, CDR1 SGHVS and CDR2 FQNEAQ. This CDR3 has 15 amino acids.

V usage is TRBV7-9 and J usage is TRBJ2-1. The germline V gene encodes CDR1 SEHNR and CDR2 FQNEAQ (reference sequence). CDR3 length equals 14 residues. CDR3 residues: CASSPNSEYNEQFF. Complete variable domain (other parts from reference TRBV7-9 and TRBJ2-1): DTGVSQNPRHKITKRGQNVTFRCDPISEHNRLYWYRQTLGQGPEFLTYFQNEAQLEKSRLLSDRFSAERPKGSFSTLEIQRTEQGDSAMYLCASSPNSEYNEQFFGPGTRLTVL.

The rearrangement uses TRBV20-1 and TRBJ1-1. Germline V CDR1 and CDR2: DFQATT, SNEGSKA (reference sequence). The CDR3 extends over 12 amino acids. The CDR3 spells CSASLGDTEAFF.

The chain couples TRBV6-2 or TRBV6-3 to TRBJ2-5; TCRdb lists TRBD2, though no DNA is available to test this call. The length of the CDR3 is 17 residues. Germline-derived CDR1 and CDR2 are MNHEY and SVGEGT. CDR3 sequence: CASSYTGTSGNQETQYF.

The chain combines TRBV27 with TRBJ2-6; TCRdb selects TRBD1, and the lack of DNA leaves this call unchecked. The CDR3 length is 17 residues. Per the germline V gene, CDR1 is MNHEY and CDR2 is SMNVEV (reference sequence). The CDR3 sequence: CASSLDPGGPGANVLTF.

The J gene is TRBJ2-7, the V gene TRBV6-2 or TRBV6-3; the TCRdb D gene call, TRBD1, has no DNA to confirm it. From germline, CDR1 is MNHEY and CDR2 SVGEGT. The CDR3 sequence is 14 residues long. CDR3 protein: CASKDQGLQYEQYF.

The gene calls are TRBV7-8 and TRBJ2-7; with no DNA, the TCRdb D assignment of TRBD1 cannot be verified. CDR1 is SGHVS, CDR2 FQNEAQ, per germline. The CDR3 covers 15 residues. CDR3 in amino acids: CASSLAGTVSYEQYF.

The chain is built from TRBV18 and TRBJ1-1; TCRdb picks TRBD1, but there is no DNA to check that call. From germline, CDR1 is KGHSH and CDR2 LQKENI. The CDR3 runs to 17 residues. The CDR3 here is CASSGSFDREVGTEAFF.

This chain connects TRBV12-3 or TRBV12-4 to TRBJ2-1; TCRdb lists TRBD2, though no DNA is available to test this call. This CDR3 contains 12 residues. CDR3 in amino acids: CASSLSSDEQFF.

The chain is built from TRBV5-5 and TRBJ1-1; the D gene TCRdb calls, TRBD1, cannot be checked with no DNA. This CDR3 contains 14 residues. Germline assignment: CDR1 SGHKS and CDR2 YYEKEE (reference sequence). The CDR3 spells CASSLRTGYTEAFF.

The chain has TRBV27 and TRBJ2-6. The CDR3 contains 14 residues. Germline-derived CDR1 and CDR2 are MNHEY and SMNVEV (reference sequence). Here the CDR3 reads CASSPNSGANVLTF. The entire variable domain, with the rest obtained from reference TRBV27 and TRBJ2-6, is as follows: EAQVTQNPRYLITVTGKKLTVTCSQNMNHEYMSWYRQDPGLGLRQIYYSMNVEVTDKGDVPEGYKVSRKEKRNFPLILESPSPNQTSLYFCASSPNSGANVLTFGAGSRLTVL.

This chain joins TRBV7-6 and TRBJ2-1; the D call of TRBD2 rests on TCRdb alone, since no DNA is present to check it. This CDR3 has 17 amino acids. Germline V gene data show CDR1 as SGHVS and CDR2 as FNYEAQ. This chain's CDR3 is CASSLAVEIAGVGEQFF.

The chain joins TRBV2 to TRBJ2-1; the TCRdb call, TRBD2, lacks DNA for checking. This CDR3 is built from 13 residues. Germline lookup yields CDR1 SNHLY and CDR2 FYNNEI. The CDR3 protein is CANQGLPHNGQFF. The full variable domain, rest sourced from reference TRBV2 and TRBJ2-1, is EPEVTQTPSHQVTQMGQEVILRCVPISNHLYFYWYRQILGQKVEFLVSFYNNEISEKSEIFDDQFSVERPDGSNFTLKIRSTKLEDSAMYFCANQGLPHNGQFFGPGTRLTVL.

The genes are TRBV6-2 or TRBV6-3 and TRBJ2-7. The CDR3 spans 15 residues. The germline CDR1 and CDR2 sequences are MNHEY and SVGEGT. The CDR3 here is CASSYSGSAAAEQYF.

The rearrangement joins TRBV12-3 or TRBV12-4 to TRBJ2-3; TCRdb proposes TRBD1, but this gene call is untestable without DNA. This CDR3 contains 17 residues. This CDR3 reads CASSLTPGGSPADTQYF.

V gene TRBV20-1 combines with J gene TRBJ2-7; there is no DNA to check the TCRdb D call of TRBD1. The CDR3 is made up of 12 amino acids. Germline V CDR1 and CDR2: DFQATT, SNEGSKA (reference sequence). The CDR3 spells CSADEGAYEQYF.

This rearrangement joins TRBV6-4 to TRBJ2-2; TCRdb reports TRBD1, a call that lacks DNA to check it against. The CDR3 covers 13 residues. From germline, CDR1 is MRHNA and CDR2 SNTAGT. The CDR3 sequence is CASSEGDTGELFF.

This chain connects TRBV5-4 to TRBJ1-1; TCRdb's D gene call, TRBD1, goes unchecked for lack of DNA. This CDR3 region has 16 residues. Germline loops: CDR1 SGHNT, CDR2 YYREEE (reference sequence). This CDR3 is CASRLSVRDREYEAFF.

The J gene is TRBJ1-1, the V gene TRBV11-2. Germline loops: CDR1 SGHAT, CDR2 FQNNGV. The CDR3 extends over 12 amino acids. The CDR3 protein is CASSLTVHEAFF. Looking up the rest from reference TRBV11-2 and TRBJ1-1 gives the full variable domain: EAGVAQSPRYKIIEKRQSVAFWCNPISGHATLYWYQQILGQGPKLLIQFQNNGVVDDSQLPKDRFSAERLKGVDSTLKIQPAKLEDSAVYLCASSLTVHEAFFGQGTRLTVV.